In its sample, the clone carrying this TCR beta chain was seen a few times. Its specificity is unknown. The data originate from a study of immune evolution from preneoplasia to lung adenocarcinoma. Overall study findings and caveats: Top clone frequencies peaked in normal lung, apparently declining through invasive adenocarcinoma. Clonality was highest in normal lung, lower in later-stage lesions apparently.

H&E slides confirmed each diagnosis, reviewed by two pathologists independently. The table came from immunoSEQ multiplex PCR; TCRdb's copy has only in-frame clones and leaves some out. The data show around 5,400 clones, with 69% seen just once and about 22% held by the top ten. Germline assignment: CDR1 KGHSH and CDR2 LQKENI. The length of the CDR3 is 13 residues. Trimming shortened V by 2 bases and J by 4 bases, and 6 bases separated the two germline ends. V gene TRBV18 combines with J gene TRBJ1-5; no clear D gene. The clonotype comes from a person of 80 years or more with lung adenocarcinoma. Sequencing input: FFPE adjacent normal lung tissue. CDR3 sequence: CASSPGMNQPQHF. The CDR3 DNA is TGTGCCAGCTCACCAGGGATGAATCAGCCCCAGCATTTT.